The sequence of this T cell receptor (beta chain) was determined in a study of cytomegalovirus exposure and HLA in healthy donors. 13 Jbeta primers and 60 Vbeta primers were used for the PCR. Here immunoSEQ multiplex PCR was the method, and the copy in TCRdb shows in-frame clones only, minus some. The repertoire consists of some 95,000 clones, with 67% occurring once and the leading ten covering around 2.3%. Source material: PBMCs. This TCR derives from a young man in good health and CMV-seronegative.

The CDR3 protein is CASSLEFGADTQYF. In DNA, the CDR3 is TGTGCCAGCAGCTTAGAGTTCGGAGCAGATACGCAGTATTTT. V usage is TRBV7-8 and J usage is TRBJ2-3; D remains unclear. The V gene lost 1 base and the J gene lost 4 bases, with 9 bases spanning the gap. CDR1 is SGHVS, CDR2 FQNEAQ, per germline. This CDR3 region has 14 residues.